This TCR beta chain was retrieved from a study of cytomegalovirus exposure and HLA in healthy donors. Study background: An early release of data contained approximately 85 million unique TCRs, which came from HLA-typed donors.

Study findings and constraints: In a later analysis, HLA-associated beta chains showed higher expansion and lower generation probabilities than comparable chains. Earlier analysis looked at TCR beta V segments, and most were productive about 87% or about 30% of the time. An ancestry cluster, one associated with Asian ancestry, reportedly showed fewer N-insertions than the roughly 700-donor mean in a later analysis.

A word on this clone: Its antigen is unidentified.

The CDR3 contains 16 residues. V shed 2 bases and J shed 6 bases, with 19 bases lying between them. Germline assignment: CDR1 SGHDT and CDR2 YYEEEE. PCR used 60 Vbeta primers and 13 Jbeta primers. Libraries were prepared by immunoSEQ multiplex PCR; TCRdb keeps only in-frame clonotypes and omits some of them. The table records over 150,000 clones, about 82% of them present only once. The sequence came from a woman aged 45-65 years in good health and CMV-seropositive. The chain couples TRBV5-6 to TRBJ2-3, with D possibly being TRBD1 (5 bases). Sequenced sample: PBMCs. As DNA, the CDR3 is TGTGCCAGCAGCTTAGGGCCCCATTCAAAGGGGGATACGCAGTATTTT. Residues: CASSLGPHSKGDTQYF. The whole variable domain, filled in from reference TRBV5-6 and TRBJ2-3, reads DAGVTQSPTHLIKTRGQQVTLRCSPKSGHDTVSWYQQALGQGPQFIFQYYEEEERQRGNFPDRFSGHQFPNYSSELNVNALLLGDSALYLCASSLGPHSKGDTQYFGPGTRLTVL.